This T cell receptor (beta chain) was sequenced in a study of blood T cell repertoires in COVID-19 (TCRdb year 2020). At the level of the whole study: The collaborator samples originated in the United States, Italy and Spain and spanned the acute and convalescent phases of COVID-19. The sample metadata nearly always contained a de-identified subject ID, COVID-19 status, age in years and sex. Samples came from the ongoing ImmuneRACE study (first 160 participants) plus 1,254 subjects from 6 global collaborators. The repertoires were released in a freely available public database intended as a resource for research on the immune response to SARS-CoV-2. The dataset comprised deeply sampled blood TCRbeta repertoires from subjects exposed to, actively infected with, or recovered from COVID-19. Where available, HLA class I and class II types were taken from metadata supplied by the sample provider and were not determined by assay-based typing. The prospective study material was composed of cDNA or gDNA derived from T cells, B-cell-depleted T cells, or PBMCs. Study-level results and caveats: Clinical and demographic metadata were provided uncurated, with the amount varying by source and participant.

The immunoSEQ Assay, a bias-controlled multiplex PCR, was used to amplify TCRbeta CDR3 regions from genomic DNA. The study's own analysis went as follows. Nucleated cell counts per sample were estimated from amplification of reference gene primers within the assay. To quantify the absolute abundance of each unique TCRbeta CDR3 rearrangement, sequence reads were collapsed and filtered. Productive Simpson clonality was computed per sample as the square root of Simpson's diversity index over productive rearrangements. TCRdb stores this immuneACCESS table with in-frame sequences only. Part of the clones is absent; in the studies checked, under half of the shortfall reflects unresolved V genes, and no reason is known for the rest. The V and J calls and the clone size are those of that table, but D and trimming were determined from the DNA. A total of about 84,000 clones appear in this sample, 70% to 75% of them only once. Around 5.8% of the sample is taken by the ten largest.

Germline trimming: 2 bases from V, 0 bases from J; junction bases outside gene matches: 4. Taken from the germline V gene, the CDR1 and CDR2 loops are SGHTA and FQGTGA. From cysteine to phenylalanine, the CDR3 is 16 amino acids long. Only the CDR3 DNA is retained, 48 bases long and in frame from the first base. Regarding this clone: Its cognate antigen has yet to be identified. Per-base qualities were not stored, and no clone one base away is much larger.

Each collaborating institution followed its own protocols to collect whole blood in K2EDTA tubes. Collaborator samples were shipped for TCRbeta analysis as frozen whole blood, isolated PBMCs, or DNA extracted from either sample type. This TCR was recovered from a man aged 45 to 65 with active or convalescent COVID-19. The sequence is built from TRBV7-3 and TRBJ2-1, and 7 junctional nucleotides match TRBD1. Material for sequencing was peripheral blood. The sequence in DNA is TGTGCCAGCAGCTTACAGGGGGAGAGCTCCTACAATGAGCAGTTCTTC. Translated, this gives CASSLQGESSYNEQFF. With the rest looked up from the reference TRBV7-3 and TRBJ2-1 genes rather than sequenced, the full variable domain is GAGVSQTPSNKVTEKGKYVELRCDPISGHTALYWYRQSLGQGPEFLIYFQGTGAADDSGLPNDRFFAVRPEGSVSTLKIQRTERGDSAVYLCASSLQGESSYNEQFFGPGTRLTVL.